This T cell receptor beta chain was identified during a study of shared clonotypes between healthy human individuals. The CDR3 runs 12 residues. The V end was cut by 10 bases, the J end by 7 bases, with 17 bases between. The V gene's germline CDR1 is MDHEN and CDR2 SYDVKM. Study-level results: Investigators expected sequencing depth to affect clonotype sharing among donors.

Of note for this clone: Its cognate antigen is unknown.

A CD45RA-negative memory subset and a CD45RA+ naive subset were separated from the CD4+ cells. TCRdb's copy holds only in-frame clones and misses some; the assay was immunoSEQ multiplex PCR. Of approximately 1.4 million clones in the sample, about 98% were seen once. The receptor comes from a man between 25 and 39 years old in good health. The sample consisted of naive CD4+ T cells sorted from blood. The subset is: CD45RA+ positively selected. This rearrangement joins TRBV28 to TRBJ2-7, with D possibly being TRBD2 (7 bases). CDR3 amino acids: CAITGGLEEQYF. The CDR3 DNA is TGTGCCATTACGGGGGGCTTGGAGGAGCAGTACTTC.